This T cell receptor beta chain stems from a study of T cell repertoires in cytomegalovirus infection. The CDR3 is 13 amino acids. With respect to this clonotype: The antigen remains undetermined.

TCRdb itself ran the reads through MiXCR, one entry per CDR3 protein. The table includes roughly 350,000 distinct CDR3 sequences, approximately 30% detected once. The specimen was cultured PBMCs, collected from culture after CMV antigen stimulation. The chain carries TRBV7-1 and TRBJ1-1; D gene uncertain. TRBV7-1 counts as an open reading frame of uncertain function. The clonotype comes from a human donor in good health (CMV status not recorded). Some clones in this sample may be carry-over from other donors' samples. In DNA form, the CDR3 reads TGTGCAATAGGTGCCGGACCAAACACTGAAGCTTTCTTT. Translated, it gives CAIGAGPNTEAFF.